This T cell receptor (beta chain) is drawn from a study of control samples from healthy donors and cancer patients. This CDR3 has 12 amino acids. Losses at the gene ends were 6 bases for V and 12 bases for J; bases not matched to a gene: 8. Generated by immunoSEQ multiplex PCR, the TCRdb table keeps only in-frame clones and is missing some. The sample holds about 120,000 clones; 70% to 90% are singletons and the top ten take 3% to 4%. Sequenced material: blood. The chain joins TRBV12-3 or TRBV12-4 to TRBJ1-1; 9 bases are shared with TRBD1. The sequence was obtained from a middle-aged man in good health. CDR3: CASRTGTGQTFF. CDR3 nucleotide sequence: TGTGCCAGCAGAACCGGGACAGGGCAAACTTTCTTT.